This T cell receptor (beta chain) is from a study of ipilimumab plus nivolumab after autologous stem cell transplantation (dated by TCRdb to the early 2020s). For the wider study: Trial patients received a median of about 5 ipilimumab doses and fewer than 10 nivolumab doses. The intent-to-treat population of the trial was made up of a few dozen patients. High-risk transplant-naive patients and patients relapsing within 3 years of a first autologous transplant were included in the myeloma cohort. Patients in the trial were undergoing autologous transplant and had high-risk diffuse large B cell lymphoma, mature T cell lymphoma, or multiple myeloma.

Checkpoint therapy began 14 to 28 days after autologous transplant, with ipilimumab given at 1 mg/kg intravenously on day 1 of selected weeks. Nivolumab was given at 3 mg/kg intravenously on day 1 of weeks 1, 4, 7, 10, and every two weeks through week 26. Combined checkpoint inhibition with ipilimumab and nivolumab as consolidation after autologous stem cell transplantation was tested in a Phase Ib clinical trial. In the case of this clone: It lacks a known antigen. Base qualities are not recorded, but no much larger clone differs from it by a single base.

Beyond this particular receptor, the publication reports: The authors concluded that combined checkpoint inhibition appeared tolerable when used as consolidation after transplant. Per the authors, a biologic rationale for further study of the post-transplant checkpoint inhibition approach was offered by T cell receptor repertoire, regulatory T cell phenotype and gut microbiota profiles.

The library was prepared using the immunoSEQ multiplex PCR assay. Held by TCRdb, this immuneACCESS table contains in-frame sequences only and omits some clones. Under half of the omission traces to an unresolved V gene where checked; the cause of the rest is unknown. This sample comprises some 40,000 clones, 80% to 95% of them detected only once. Of the sample, approximately 1% is held by the ten largest clones. The germline V gene supplies CDR1 SGHRS and CDR2 YFSETQ. Trimming takes 1 base off V and 1 base off J; junction bases not matched to a gene: 0. Reading from cysteine to phenylalanine, the CDR3 counts 15 amino acids. Solely the CDR3 DNA is kept, with 45 bases framed from the first base.

The clonotype was recovered from a male donor with multiple myeloma. The specimen comprised PBMCs, sampled in a trial of ipilimumab plus nivolumab as post-transplant consolidation. Rearrangement joined TRBV5-1 to TRBJ2-5; 11 bases in between match TRBD2. The nucleotides read TGCGCCAGCAGCTTGACTAGCGGGGGCCAAGAGACCCAGTACTTC. Its protein is CASSLTSGGQETQYF.